This T cell receptor beta chain was observed in a study of shared clonotypes between healthy human individuals. CDR1 is LNHNV and CDR2 is YYDKDF in the germline V gene (reference sequence). This CDR3 is 13 amino acids long. V lost 5 bases to trimming and J lost 7 bases, with 12 bases between them. General study findings and limits: Sharing across several donors was seen in 4% to 6.5% of naive CD4 clonotypes. Shared clonotypes across all four donors exceeded non-shared ones in generation probability.

The donor cohort consisted entirely of Caucasian adults residing in Nashville, Tennessee. There are a few counts of this clone. Antigen unknown. Researchers divided each subset's genomic DNA evenly across several immunoSEQ plates. Generated by immunoSEQ multiplex PCR, the TCRdb table keeps only in-frame clones and is missing some. The sample includes over a million clones, roughly 75% of them seen just once. The TCR comes from a man between 18 and 29 years old in good health. The chain is built from TRBV15 and TRBJ2-1, with a tentative D call TRBD2 (6 bases). What was sequenced was memory CD4+ T cells sorted from blood. Described subset: CD45RA-negative fraction. The CDR3 is CATSGDSGNEQFF. The CDR3 DNA sequence: TGTGCCACCAGCGGGGACTCGGGTAATGAGCAGTTCTTC.